This T cell receptor (beta chain) comes out of a study of CD8 T cells in Susac syndrome. Study observations and caveats: Regarding the TCR sequencing and HLA analysis, the study admitted that a relatively small number of individuals were involved.

For this clonotype: The target antigen is unknown.

The sequenced target, TCR beta, came from blood CD8+ and CD4+ T cells. The TEMRA cells underwent FACS enrichment, while the CD8+ and CD4+ T cells underwent negative isolation. Germline loops: CDR1 SGHAT, CDR2 FQNNGV. V lost 5 bases and J 0 bases, leaving 20 bases between the germline ends. The CDR3 sequence is 18 residues long. After extraction with the RNeasy kit, roughly 0.5 to 1 ug of the RNA was reverse transcribed using random hexamers. Amplification of TCR beta CDR3 by immunoSEQ multiplex PCR spanned 54 Vbeta and 13 Jbeta. TCRdb itself ran the immunoSEQ multiplex PCR reads through MiXCR, one entry per CDR3 protein. This sample has fewer than 65,000 distinct CDR3 sequences, with roughly nine tenths found just once.

The source material was CD8+ T cells from PBMCs. V is TRBV11-2 and J is TRBJ2-4, with no clear D. The sequence came from a human donor in good health. CDR3 coding DNA: TGTGCCAGCAGCGTGGTGTCCGGTGGAGTATTAGCCAAAAACATTCAGTACTTC. This sequence encodes CASSVVSGGVLAKNIQYF. Drawing the rest from reference TRBV11-2 and TRBJ2-4, the complete variable domain is EAGVAQSPRYKIIEKRQSVAFWCNPISGHATLYWYQQILGQGPKLLIQFQNNGVVDDSQLPKDRFSAERLKGVDSTLKIQPAKLEDSAVYLCASSVVSGGVLAKNIQYFGAGTRLSVL.